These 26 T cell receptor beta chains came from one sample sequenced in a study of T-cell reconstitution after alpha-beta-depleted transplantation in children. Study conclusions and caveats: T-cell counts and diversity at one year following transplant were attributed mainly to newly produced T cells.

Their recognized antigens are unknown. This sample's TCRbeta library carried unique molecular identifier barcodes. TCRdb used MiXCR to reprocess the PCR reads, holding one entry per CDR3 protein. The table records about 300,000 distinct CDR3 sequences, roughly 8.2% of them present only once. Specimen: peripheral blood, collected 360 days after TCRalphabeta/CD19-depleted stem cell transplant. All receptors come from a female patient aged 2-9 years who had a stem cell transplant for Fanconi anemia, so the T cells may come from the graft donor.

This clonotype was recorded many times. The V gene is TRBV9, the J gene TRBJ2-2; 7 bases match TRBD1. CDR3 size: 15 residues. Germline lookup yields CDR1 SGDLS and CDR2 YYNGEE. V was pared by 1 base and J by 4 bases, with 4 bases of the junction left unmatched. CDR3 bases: TGTGCCAGCAGCGTAAGGACAGGAGGCACCGGGGAGCTGTTTTTT. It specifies CASSVRTGGTGELFF.

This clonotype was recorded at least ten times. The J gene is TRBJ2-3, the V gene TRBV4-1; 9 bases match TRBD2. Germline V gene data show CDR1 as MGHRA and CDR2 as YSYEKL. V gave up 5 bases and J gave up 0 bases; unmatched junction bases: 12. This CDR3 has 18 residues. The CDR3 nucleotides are TGCGCCAGCAGCTCCAATGGCCAGCGGGAGGCGAGCACAGATACGCAGTATTTT. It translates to CASSSNGQREASTDTQYF.

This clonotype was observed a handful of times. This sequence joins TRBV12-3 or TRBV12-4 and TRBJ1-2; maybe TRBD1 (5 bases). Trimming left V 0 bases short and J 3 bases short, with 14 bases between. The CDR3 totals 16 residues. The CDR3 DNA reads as TGTGCCAGCAGTTTAGCGCAAGGGGCTCAACACTATGGCTACACCTTC. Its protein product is CASSLAQGAQHYGYTF.

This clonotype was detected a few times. The CDR3 protein is CASSQGQPANTGELFF. The CDR3 DNA sequence: TGTGCCAGCAGCCAAGGACAGCCTGCGAACACCGGGGAGCTGTTTTTT. The chain uses TRBV3-1 and TRBJ2-2, with D possibly TRBD1 on 5 matching bases. Trimming cost V 1 base and J 0 bases, with 9 bases left between them. The CDR3 consists of 16 residues. CDR1 is LGHDT, CDR2 YNNKEL, per germline (reference sequence).

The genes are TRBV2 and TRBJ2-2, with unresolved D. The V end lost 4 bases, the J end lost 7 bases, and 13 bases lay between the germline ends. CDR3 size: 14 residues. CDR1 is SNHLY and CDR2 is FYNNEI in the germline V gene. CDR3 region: CASSGAAHLGELFF. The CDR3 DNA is TGTGCCAGCAGTGGAGCAGCCCACCTCGGGGAGCTGTTTTTT.

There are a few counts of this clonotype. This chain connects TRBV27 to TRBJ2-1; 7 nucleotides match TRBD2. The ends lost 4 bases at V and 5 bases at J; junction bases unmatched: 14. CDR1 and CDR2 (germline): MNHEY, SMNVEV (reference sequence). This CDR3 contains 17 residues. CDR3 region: CASSSAPFGRTDNEQFF. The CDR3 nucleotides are TGTGCCAGCAGTTCCGCCCCCTTCGGGAGGACGGACAATGAGCAGTTCTTC.

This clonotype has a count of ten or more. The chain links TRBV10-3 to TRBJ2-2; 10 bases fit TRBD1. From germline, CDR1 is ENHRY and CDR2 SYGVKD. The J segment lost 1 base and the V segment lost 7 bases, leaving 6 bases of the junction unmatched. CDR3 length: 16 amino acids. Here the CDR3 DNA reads TGTGCCATCAATCTAGGACAGGGGGTGAACACCGGGGAGCTGTTTTTT. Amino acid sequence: CAINLGQGVNTGELFF.

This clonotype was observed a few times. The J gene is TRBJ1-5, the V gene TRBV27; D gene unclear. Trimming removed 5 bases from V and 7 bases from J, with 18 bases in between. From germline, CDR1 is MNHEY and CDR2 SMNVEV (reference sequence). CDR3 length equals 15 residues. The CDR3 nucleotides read TGTGCCAGCAGTCCCTACCGGGGAACGGGACAGCCCCAGCATTTT. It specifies CASSPYRGTGQPQHF.

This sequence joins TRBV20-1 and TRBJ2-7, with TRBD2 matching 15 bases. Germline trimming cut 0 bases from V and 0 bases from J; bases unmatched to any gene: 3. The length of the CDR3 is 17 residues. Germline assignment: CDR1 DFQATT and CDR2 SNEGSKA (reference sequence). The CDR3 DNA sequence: TGCAGTGCTAGAGATTGGGGACTAGCGGGGGGCTCCTACGAGCAGTACTTC. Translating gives CSARDWGLAGGSYEQYF.

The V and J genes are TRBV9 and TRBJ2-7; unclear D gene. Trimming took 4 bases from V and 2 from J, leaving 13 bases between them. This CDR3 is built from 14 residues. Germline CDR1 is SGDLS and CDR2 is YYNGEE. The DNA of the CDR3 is TGTGCCAGCAGCCTCAGTGCGGTCCCCTACGAGCAGTACTTC. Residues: CASSLSAVPYEQYF.

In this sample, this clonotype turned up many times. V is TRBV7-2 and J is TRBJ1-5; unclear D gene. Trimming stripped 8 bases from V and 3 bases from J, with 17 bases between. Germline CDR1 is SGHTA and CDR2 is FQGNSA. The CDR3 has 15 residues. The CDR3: CASVGPPTDNQPQHF. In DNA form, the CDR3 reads TGTGCCAGCGTAGGGCCCCCGACTGACAATCAGCCCCAGCATTTT. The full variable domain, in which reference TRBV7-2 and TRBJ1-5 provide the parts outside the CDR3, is GAGVSQSPSNKVTEKGKDVELRCDPISGHTALYWYRQSLGQGLEFLIYFQGNSAPDKSGLPSDRFSAERTGGSVSTLTIQRTQQEDSAVYLCASVGPPTDNQPQHFGDGTRLSIL.

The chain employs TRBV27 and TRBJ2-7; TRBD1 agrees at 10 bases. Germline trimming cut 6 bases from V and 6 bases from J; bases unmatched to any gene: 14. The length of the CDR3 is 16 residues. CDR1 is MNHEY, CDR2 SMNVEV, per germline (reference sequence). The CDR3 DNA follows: TGTGCCAGCAGGCCGACCGGGACAGGGGTTCCCCTCGAGCAGTACTTC. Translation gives CASRPTGTGVPLEQYF.

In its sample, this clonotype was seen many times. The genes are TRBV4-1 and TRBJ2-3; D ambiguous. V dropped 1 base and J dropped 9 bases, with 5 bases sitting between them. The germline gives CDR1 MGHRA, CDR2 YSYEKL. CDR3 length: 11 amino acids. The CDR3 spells CASSQAGTQYF. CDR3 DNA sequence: TGCGCCAGCAGCCAAGCTGGCACGCAGTATTTT.

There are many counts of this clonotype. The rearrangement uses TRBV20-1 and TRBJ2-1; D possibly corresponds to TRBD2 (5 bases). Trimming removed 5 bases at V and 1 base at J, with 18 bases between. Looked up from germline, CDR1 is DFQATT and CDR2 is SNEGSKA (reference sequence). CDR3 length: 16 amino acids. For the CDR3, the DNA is TGCAGTGCTCGCACCGGGGAAGGGAGTTCCTACAATGAGCAGTTCTTC. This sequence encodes CSARTGEGSSYNEQFF.

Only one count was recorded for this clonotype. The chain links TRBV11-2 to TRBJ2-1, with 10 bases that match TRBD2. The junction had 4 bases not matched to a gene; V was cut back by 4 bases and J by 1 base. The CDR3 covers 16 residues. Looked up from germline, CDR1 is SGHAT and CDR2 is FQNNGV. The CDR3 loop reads CASSSLAGASYNEQFF. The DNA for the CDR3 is TGTGCCAGCAGCTCTCTAGCGGGGGCGTCCTACAATGAGCAGTTCTTC.

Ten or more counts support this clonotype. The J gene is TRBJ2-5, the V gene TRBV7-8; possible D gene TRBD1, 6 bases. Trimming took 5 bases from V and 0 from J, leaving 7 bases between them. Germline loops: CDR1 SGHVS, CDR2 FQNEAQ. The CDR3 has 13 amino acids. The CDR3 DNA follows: TGTGCCAGCAGCAGGACAGACCAAGAGACCCAGTACTTC. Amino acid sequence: CASSRTDQETQYF.

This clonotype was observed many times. The CDR3 spells CASSSPTYPYTEAFF. DNA of the CDR3: TGTGCCAGCAGCTCCCCGACCTACCCCTACACTGAAGCTTTCTTT. The chain combines TRBV7-9 with TRBJ1-1; no clear D gene. Germline CDR1 reads SEHNR; CDR2 reads FQNEAQ (reference sequence). The CDR3 has 15 residues. V lost 4 bases and J lost 3, with 15 bases in between.

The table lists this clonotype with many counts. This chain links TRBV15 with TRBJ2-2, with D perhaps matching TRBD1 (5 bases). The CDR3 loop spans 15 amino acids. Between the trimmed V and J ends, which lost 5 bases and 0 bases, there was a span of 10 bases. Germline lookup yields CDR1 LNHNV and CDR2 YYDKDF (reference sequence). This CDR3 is CATSLGPSNTGELFF. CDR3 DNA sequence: TGTGCCACCAGCTTGGGGCCCTCGAACACCGGGGAGCTGTTTTTT.

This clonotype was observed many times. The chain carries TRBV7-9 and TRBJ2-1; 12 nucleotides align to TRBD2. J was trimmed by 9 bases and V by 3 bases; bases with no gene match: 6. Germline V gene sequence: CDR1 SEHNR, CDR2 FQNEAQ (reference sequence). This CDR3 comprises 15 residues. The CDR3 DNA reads TGTGCCAGCAGCTTGCTAGCGGGGGGGCTGGTTGAGCAGTTCTTC. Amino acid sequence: CASSLLAGGLVEQFF.

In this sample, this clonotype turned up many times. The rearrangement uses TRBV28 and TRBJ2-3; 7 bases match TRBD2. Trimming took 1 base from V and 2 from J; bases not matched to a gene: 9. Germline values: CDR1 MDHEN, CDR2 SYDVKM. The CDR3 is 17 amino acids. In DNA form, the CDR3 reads TGTGCCAGCAGTTTATCCGGCGGGAGAGGAAACACAGATACGCAGTATTTT. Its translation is CASSLSGGRGNTDTQYF.

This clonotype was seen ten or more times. CDR3 amino acids: CASSPFQGSDTQYF. In DNA, the CDR3 is TGTGCCAGCAGCCCATTCCAGGGGTCAGATACGCAGTATTTT. The chain combines TRBV7-8 with TRBJ2-3; D perhaps matches TRBD1 (6 bases). This CDR3 comprises 14 residues. Per germline, CDR1 SGHVS and CDR2 FQNEAQ. The V end lost 5 bases, the J end lost 4 bases, and 13 bases lay between the germline ends.

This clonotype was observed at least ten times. Here the CDR3 reads CASSTVNSGANVLTF. The CDR3 bases are TGCGCCAGCAGCACCGTAAACTCTGGGGCCAACGTCCTGACTTTC. The V gene is TRBV5-1, the J gene TRBJ2-6; D ambiguous. The CDR3 is 15 amino acids. CDR1 and CDR2 (germline): SGHRS, YFSETQ. V gave up 4 bases and J gave up 0 bases, with 8 bases separating them.

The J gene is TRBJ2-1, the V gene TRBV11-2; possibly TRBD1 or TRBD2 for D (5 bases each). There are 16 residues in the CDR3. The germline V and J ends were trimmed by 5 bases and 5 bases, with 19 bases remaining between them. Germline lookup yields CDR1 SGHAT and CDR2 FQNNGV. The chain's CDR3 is CASSLGPRDHNNEQFF. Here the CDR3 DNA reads TGTGCCAGCAGCCTTGGCCCAAGGGACCACAACAATGAGCAGTTCTTC.

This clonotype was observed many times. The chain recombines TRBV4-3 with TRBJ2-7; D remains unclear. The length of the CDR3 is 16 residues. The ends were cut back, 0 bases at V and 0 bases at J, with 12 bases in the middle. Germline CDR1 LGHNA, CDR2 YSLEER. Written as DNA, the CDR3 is TGCGCCAGCAGCCAAGAAGGGCCGCCAAGCTCCTACGAGCAGTACTTC. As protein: CASSQEGPPSSYEQYF.

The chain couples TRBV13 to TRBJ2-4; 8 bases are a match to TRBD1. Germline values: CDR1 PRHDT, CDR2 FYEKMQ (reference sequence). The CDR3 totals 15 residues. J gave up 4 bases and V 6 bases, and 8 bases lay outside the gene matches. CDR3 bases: TGTGCCAGCAGACCCCGGGACAGGACGAAAAACATTCAGTACTTC. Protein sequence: CASRPRDRTKNIQYF.

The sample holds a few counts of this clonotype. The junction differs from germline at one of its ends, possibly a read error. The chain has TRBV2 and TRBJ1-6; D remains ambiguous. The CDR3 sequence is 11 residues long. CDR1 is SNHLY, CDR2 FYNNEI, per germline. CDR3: CASREGSPLHF. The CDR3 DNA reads TGTGCCAGCAGGGAAGGTTCACCCCTCCACTTT.